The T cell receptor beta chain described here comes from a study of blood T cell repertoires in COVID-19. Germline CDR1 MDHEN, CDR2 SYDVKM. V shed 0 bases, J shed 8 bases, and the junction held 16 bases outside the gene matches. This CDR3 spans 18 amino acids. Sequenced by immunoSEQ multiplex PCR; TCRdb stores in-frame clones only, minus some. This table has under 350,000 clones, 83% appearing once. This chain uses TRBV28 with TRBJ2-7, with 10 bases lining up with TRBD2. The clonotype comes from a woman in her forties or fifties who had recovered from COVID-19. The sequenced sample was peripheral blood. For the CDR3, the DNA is TGTGCCAGCAGTTTATGGGGTACCGGGACTAGCGCATCTACGAAGCAGTACTTC. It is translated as CASSLWGTGTSASTKQYF. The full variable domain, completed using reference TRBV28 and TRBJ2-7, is DVKVTQSSRYLVKRTGEKVFLECVQDMDHENMFWYRQDPGLGLRLIYFSYDVKMKEKGDIPEGYSVSREKKERFSLILESASTNQTSMYLCASSLWGTGTSASTKQYFGPGTRLTVT.